These T cell receptor beta chains were read from a single sample in a study of cytomegalovirus exposure and HLA in healthy donors. This table comes from immunoSEQ multiplex PCR, and its TCRdb copy is limited to in-frame clones, with some not included. The sample includes about 190,000 clones. Sequenced material: PBMCs. These receptors all stem from a woman in her twenties or thirties in good health and CMV-seropositive. Both conserved end residues are trimmed from each CDR3.

>TRBV4-1|17
ASSQGLIISGRAGGTQY
>TRBV18|14
ASSPASGTSPGELF
>TRBV9|11
ASGRRWNTEAF
>TRBV4-1|16
ASSPGGTGTPTNEKLF
>TRBV19|15
ASSMSATGSTGNTIY
>TRBV11-2|12
ASSREQANEKLF
>TRBV6-6|10
ASSYSSNEQF
>TRBV5-1|14
ASSSTPYSYNSPLH
>TRBV27|14
ASSSGTGSGANVLT
>TRBV27|15
ASSWRGASGAAYEQY
>TRBV29-1|11
SVGLLDQETQY
>TRBV18|13
ASSPGQPNTGELF
>TRBV6-6|14
ASSYSAATAVDEQF
>TRBV4-3|15
ASSQVSSGSSTDTQY
>TRBV18|14
ASSPPIGASGDTQY
>TRBV19|14
ASRQGDFAPTDTQY
>TRBV29-1|10
SVAGEGEKLF
>TRBV10-3|11
AISRTGKDGYT
>TRBV5-1|14
ASSWILAGDTGELF
>TRBV5-1|15
ASSGTGQEPINEKLF
>TRBV6-6|13
ASSYTGGRDYGYT
>TRBV5-6|12
ASRGSQGNSPLH
>TRBV27|17
ASRPQDRGGRATQETQY
>TRBV7-8|16
ASSLRPGLAGDKETQY
>TRBV30|11
AWRLGQAYEQY
>TRBV9|13
ASSPSLAGTHEQY
>TRBV10-3|14
AISDLTGRGTGELF
>TRBV28|15
ASRVHAPTGYTDTQY
>TRBV5-1|15
ASSPSGTGLRNTEAF
>TRBV5-1|11
ASSARVTGELF
>TRBV12-5|11
ASGDSNSYEQY